These 25 T cell receptor beta chains came from one sample sequenced in a study of pediatric ulcerative colitis (dated by TCRdb to between 2018 and 2021). The receptor library was made with the immunoSEQ multiplex PCR assay. Drawn from immuneACCESS, this table holds only the in-frame rearrangements with V and J called that TCRdb kept. Clones are partly lost; checked studies trace under half to an unresolved V gene and leave the rest unexplained. Here the sample has under 70,000 clones; over 80% occur a single time. The ten largest clones add up to approximately 1.5% of the sample. Material: blood. The receptor source for this set is a boy aged 5-17 years who was a control in a study of pediatric ulcerative colitis.

CDR3 DNA sequence: TGTGCCAGTAGTATAATGCGGGTGCCACGAAGCACAGATACGCAGTATTTT. Translation: CASSIMRVPRSTDTQYF. This chain uses TRBV19 with TRBJ2-3, with D perhaps TRBD2 (5 bases). This CDR3 is 17 amino acids long. CDR1 and CDR2 (germline): LNHDA, SQIVND (reference sequence). V lost 2 bases to trimming and J lost 0 bases, with 15 bases between them.

The rearrangement joins TRBV5-4 to TRBJ1-3; D gene uncertain. V was trimmed by 4 bases and J by 0 bases, leaving 14 bases between them. This CDR3 region has 16 residues. From germline, CDR1 is SGHNT and CDR2 YYREEE (reference sequence). CDR3 coding DNA: TGTGCCAGCAGCCGTATAGACATAAACTCTGGAAACACCATATATTTT. Translating it yields CASSRIDINSGNTIYF.

The rearrangement links TRBV27 to TRBJ2-5; 12 nucleotides align to TRBD1. Germline CDR1 MNHEY, CDR2 SMNVEV (reference sequence). Germline trimming cut 5 bases from V and 4 bases from J; bases unmatched to any gene: 5. This CDR3 contains 15 residues. CDR3 amino acids: CASSGDRGLGETQYF. The CDR3 nucleotides are TGTGCCAGCAGTGGGGACAGGGGGCTTGGAGAGACCCAGTACTTC.

V gene TRBV25-1 combines with J gene TRBJ1-6; perhaps TRBD1 as D (6 bases). This CDR3 has 14 amino acids. V was cut by 4 bases and J by 9 bases, with 13 bases left in between. Germline CDR1 and CDR2: MGHDK and SYGVNS. This CDR3 is CASSASGVTSPLHF. The CDR3 DNA reads as TGTGCCAGCAGTGCCTCAGGGGTAACTTCACCCCTCCACTTT.

The chain employs TRBV14 and TRBJ1-2, with unresolved D. CDR3 length: 16 amino acids. V lost 1 base and J 6 bases, leaving 18 bases between the germline ends. The germline gives CDR1 SGHDN, CDR2 FVKESK. The CDR3: CASSQVVQTGRDGYTF. The CDR3 bases are TGTGCCAGCAGCCAAGTCGTCCAAACGGGAAGAGATGGCTACACCTTC.

This chain links TRBV7-3 with TRBJ2-7; no clear D gene. This CDR3 spans 14 amino acids. The V and J ends lost 4 bases and 0 bases respectively, with 10 bases between them. Looked up from germline, CDR1 is SGHTA and CDR2 is FQGTGA. The CDR3 reads CASSSGPSSYEQYF. CDR3 DNA sequence: TGTGCCAGCAGCTCGGGTCCCTCCTCCTACGAGCAGTACTTC. Full variable domain (rest looked up from reference TRBV7-3 and TRBJ2-7): GAGVSQTPSNKVTEKGKYVELRCDPISGHTALYWYRQSLGQGPEFLIYFQGTGAADDSGLPNDRFFAVRPEGSVSTLKIQRTERGDSAVYLCASSSGPSSYEQYFGPGTRLTVT.

This clone is a singleton in its sample. V usage is TRBV6-5 and J usage is TRBJ2-7; D is uncertain. Germline CDR1 reads MNHEY; CDR2 reads SVGAGI. The ends were cut back, 6 bases at V and 0 bases at J, with 3 bases in the middle. This CDR3 has 11 amino acids. The CDR3 is CASRDSYEQYF. CDR3 nucleotides: TGTGCCAGCAGAGACTCCTACGAGCAGTACTTC.

The chain uses TRBV2 and TRBJ1-6; tentative D call: TRBD1 (6 bases). V was cut by 7 bases and J by 14 bases, with 24 bases left in between. CDR1 is SNHLY, CDR2 FYNNEI, per germline. CDR3 size: 15 residues. The CDR3 sequence: CASTRPGQKLSALHF. In nucleotides, the CDR3 is TGTGCCAGCACCCGACCGGGACAAAAATTATCAGCCCTCCACTTT.

The chain recombines TRBV25-1 with TRBJ2-1; the match to TRBD2 covers 14 bases. Germline lookup yields CDR1 MGHDK and CDR2 SYGVNS. The CDR3 is 18 residues long. J was trimmed by 2 bases and V by 3 bases; bases with no gene match: 6. CDR3 region: CASSEGLAGAEAYNEQFF. The CDR3 nucleotides are TGTGCCAGCAGTGAGGGACTAGCGGGAGCGGAGGCCTACAATGAGCAGTTCTTC.

This clone was counted a few times. The rearrangement uses TRBV9 and TRBJ1-2; D gene uncertain. Germline CDR1 is SGDLS and CDR2 is YYNGEE. V was pared by 0 bases and J by 4 bases, with 7 bases between. CDR3 length: 13 residues. DNA for the CDR3: TGTGCCAGCAGCGTAGCGGCACGCTATGGCTACACCTTC. It specifies CASSVAARYGYTF.

This chain uses TRBV21-1 with TRBJ2-7; the D call in the table, TRBD1, was not verified against the DNA. TRBV21-1 is an annotated pseudogene. The length of the CDR3 is 13 residues. DNA for the CDR3: TGTGCCAACTCGCAGGGGCCCCCTGGCGAGCAGTACTTC. As protein: CANSQGPPGEQYF.

This clone is a singleton in its sample. The rearrangement joins TRBV14 to TRBJ2-1, with D possibly matching TRBD1 (6 bases). This CDR3 has 16 amino acids. In germline, CDR1 is SGHDN, CDR2 FVKESK. Trimming stripped 1 base from V and 0 bases from J, with 10 bases between. The CDR3 loop is CASSQGQVSSYNEQFF. The DNA for the CDR3 is TGTGCCAGCAGCCAAGGACAGGTTAGCTCCTACAATGAGCAGTTCTTC.

This clone was seen only once. This sequence joins TRBV6-4 and TRBJ1-6, with D maybe TRBD1 (6 bases). Germline V gives CDR1 MRHNA, CDR2 SNTAGT. The V end lost 8 bases, the J end lost 6 bases, and 17 bases lay between the germline ends. This CDR3 has 15 amino acids. The CDR3: CASAMTGGSNSPLHF. The CDR3 DNA follows: TGTGCCAGCGCGATGACCGGGGGCAGTAATTCACCCCTCCACTTT.

The genes are TRBV7-3 and TRBJ2-7, with D possibly being TRBD1 (6 bases). CDR3 length: 17 residues. Germline CDR1 SGHTA, CDR2 FQGTGA. V was clipped by 2 bases and J by 0 bases, with 17 bases between them. The CDR3 nucleotides read TGTGCCAGCAGCTTATACCCGACAGGCCAAGCCTCCTACGAGCAGTACTTC. It specifies CASSLYPTGQASYEQYF.

The genes are TRBV19 and TRBJ1-1; D is perhaps TRBD1 (6 bases). V was shortened by 7 bases and J by 0 bases, with 15 bases between the two germline ends. Germline CDR1 and CDR2: LNHDA and SQIVND (reference sequence). CDR3 size: 15 residues. CDR3 in amino acids: CASTGTYYMNTEAFF. Here the CDR3 DNA reads TGTGCCAGTACGGGGACATACTACATGAACACTGAAGCTTTCTTT.

The V call is TRBV7-3, the J call TRBJ2-7; TRBD1 or TRBD2 may be the D gene (6 bases each). The CDR3 covers 14 residues. V gave up 0 bases and J gave up 3 bases, with 9 bases separating them. Germline V CDR1 and CDR2: SGHTA, FQGTGA. CDR3 DNA: TGTGCCAGCAGCTTAACAGGGGGGCTCTACGAGCAGTACTTC. It specifies CASSLTGGLYEQYF.

V is TRBV7-2 and J is TRBJ2-1; D ambiguous. Germline V gives CDR1 SGHTA, CDR2 FQGNSA. There are 13 residues in the CDR3. The ends were cut back, 6 bases at V and 0 bases at J, with 6 bases in the middle. CDR3 in amino acids: CASSYDSYNEQFF. For the CDR3, the DNA is TGTGCCAGCAGTTATGACTCCTACAATGAGCAGTTCTTC.

The CDR3 region has the DNA TGTGCCAGCTCACCATCTCAGGGAGCCACAGATACGCAGTATTTT. Its translation: CASSPSQGATDTQYF. V and J are TRBV18 and TRBJ2-3; D is possibly TRBD1 or TRBD2 (5 bases each). Deletions cut 2 bases from V and 2 bases from J, with 11 bases between. Germline assignment: CDR1 KGHSH and CDR2 LQKENI. The CDR3 contains 15 residues.

The chain has TRBV2 and TRBJ2-7; 9 positions agree with TRBD2. This CDR3 region has 14 residues. From germline, CDR1 is SNHLY and CDR2 FYNNEI. Germline trimming cut 11 bases from V and 9 bases from J; bases unmatched to any gene: 17. The CDR3 loop reads CAAGGGPPLSGQYF. CDR3 nucleotide sequence: TGTGCCGCGGGGGGGGGCCCTCCCCTCTCCGGGCAGTACTTC. The entire variable domain, with the rest obtained from reference TRBV2 and TRBJ2-7, is as follows: EPEVTQTPSHQVTQMGQEVILRCVPISNHLYFYWYRQILGQKVEFLVSFYNNEISEKSEIFDDQFSVERPDGSNFTLKIRSTKLEDSAMYFCAAGGGPPLSGQYFGPGTRLTVT.

The chain recombines TRBV7-2 with TRBJ2-5; D ambiguous. The CDR3 runs to 13 residues. Deletions cut 10 bases from V and 2 bases from J, with 14 bases between. The germline V gene encodes CDR1 SGHTA and CDR2 FQGNSA. The CDR3 bases are TGTGCCACTCAATCGATGTATCAAGAGACCCAGTACTTC. Amino acids: CATQSMYQETQYF.

The chain has TRBV20-1 and TRBJ2-5, with D hard to call. From germline, CDR1 is DFQATT and CDR2 SNEGSKA (reference sequence). The CDR3 is 11 amino acids. V lost 5 bases to trimming and J lost 3 bases, with 7 bases between them. The CDR3 reads CSAGRKETQYF. The DNA for the CDR3 is TGCAGTGCTGGGCGCAAAGAGACCCAGTACTTC.

This chain joins TRBV20-1 and TRBJ2-7; D remains ambiguous. Deletions cut 0 bases from V and 8 bases from J, with 8 bases between. This CDR3 has 11 residues. CDR1 and CDR2 (germline): DFQATT, SNEGSKA (reference sequence). The CDR3 DNA reads as TGCAGTGCTAGAGATCAGGTGCAGCAGTACTTC. Its protein is CSARDQVQQYF.

This rearrangement joins TRBV6-4 to TRBJ2-1; D may be TRBD2 (6 bases). This CDR3 contains 13 residues. Trimming left V 4 bases short and J 4 bases short, with 8 bases between. Germline V gene data show CDR1 as MRHNA and CDR2 as SNTAGT. This CDR3 is CASSGGEYNEQFF. DNA of the CDR3: TGTGCCAGCAGTGGGGGGGAGTACAATGAGCAGTTCTTC.

This rearrangement joins TRBV4-1 to TRBJ2-2; D ambiguous. The CDR3 loop spans 15 amino acids. Germline values: CDR1 MGHRA, CDR2 YSYEKL. Trimming pared 3 bases from V and 7 bases from J, leaving 15 bases between. Here the CDR3 reads CASSHPLRNGGELFF. In DNA form, the CDR3 reads TGCGCCAGCAGCCACCCTTTGAGGAACGGCGGGGAGCTGTTTTTT.

The chain combines TRBV4-3 with TRBJ1-4; D gene uncertain. This CDR3 contains 15 residues. CDR1 and CDR2 from the germline V gene are LGHNA and YSLEER. Deletions cut 1 base from V and 6 bases from J, with 12 bases between. In DNA, the CDR3 is TGCGCCAGCAGCCAAGGTTCGCCAGGAGATGAAAAACTGTTTTTT. Its translation: CASSQGSPGDEKLFF.